This T cell receptor beta chain was sequenced for a study of cytomegalovirus exposure and HLA in healthy donors. Overall study: Inside one of the first data releases sat roughly 80 million unique TCRs taken from HLA-typed donors.

V was pared by 0 bases and J by 2 bases, with 9 bases between. The V gene's germline CDR1 is SGHRS and CDR2 YFSETQ. CDR3 length: 14 amino acids. Study-wide findings and caveats: Earlier analysis looked at TCR beta V segments, and most were productive about 90% or about 30% of the time.

A multiplex PCR was run with 60 Vbeta primers and 13 Jbeta primers. Measured with immunoSEQ multiplex PCR; TCRdb has only the in-frame clones, and not every one. The top ten hold around a tenth of the sample, which has about 160,000 clones, roughly 80% seen once. Notes on this clone: No antigen is known for it.

The clonotype originates from a man in his fifties or sixties in good health and CMV-seropositive. The sequenced sample consisted of PBMCs. The rearrangement joins TRBV5-1 to TRBJ2-7, with D possibly being TRBD1 (5 bases). CDR3 region: CASSLGQGPYEQYF. The CDR3 region has the DNA TGCGCCAGCAGCTTGGGTCAGGGCCCCTACGAGCAGTACTTC.